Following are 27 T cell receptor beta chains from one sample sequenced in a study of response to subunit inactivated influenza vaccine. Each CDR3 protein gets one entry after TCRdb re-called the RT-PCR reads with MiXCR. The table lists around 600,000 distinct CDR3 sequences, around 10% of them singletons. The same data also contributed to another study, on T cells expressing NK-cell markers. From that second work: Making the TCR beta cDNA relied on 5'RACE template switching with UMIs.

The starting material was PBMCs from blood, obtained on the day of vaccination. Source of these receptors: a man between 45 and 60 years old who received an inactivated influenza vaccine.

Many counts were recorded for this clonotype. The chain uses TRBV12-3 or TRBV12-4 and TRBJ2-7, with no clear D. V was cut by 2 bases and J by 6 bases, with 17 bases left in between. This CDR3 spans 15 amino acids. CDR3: CASSLSGFLAREQYF. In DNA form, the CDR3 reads TGTGCCAGCAGTTTATCTGGCTTCCTGGCTCGCGAGCAGTACTTC.

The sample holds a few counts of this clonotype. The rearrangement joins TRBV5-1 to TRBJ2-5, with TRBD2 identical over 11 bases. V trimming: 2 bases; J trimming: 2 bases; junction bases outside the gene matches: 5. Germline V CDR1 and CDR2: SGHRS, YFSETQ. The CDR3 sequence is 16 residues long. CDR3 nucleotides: TGCGCCAGCAGCTTTTCTAGCGGGGGGCCTCAAGAGACCCAGTACTTC. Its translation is CASSFSSGGPQETQYF.

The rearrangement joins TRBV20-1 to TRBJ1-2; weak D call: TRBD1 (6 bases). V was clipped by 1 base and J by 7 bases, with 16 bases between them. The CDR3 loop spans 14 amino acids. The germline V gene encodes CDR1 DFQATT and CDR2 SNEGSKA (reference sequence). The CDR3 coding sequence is TGCAGTGCTAGAGGGCAAACAGGGTTGGGTGGCTACACCTTC. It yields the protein CSARGQTGLGGYTF.

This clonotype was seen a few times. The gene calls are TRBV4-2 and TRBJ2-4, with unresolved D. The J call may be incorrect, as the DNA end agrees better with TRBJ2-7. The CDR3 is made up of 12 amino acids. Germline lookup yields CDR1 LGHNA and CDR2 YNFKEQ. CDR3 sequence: CASSQGFGEQYF. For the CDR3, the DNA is TGTGCCAGCAGCCAAGGGTTCGGCGAGCAGTACTTC.

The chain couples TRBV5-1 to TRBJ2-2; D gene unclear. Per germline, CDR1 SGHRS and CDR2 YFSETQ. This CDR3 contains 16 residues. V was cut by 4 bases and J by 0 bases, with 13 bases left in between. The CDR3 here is CASSTGVRSNTGELFF. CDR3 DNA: TGCGCCAGCAGCACCGGAGTCAGATCGAACACCGGGGAGCTGTTTTTT. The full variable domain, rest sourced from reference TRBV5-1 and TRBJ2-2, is KAGVTQTPRYLIKTRGQQVTLSCSPISGHRSVSWYQQTPGQGLQFLFEYFSETQRNKGNFPGRFSGRQFSNSRSEMNVSTLELGDSALYLCASSTGVRSNTGELFFGEGSRLTVL.

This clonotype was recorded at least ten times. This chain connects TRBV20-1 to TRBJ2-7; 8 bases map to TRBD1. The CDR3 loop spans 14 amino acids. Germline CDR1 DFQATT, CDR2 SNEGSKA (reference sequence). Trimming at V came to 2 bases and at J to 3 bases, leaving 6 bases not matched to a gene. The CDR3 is CSARWMGTGYEQYF. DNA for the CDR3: TGCAGTGCTAGATGGATGGGGACAGGCTACGAGCAGTACTTC.

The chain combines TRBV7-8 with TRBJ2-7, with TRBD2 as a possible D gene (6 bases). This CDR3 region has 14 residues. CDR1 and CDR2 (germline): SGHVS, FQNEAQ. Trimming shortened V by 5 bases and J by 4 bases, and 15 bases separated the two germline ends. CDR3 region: CASSRGGRGYEQYF. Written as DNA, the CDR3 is TGTGCCAGCAGCCGTGGAGGGCGGGGATACGAGCAGTACTTC.

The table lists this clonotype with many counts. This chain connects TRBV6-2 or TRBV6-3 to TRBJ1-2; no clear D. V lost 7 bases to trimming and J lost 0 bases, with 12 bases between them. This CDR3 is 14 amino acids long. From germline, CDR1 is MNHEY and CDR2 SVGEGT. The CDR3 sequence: CASTSTPANYGYTF. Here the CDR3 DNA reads TGTGCCAGCACTTCGACACCGGCTAACTATGGCTACACCTTC.

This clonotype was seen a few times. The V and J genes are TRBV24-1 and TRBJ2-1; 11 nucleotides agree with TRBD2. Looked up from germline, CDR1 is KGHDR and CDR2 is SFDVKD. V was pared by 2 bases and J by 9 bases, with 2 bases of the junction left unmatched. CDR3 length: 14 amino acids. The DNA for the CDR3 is TGTGCCACCAGTGATTCTAGCGGGAGGTTTGAGCAGTTCTTC. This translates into CATSDSSGRFEQFF.

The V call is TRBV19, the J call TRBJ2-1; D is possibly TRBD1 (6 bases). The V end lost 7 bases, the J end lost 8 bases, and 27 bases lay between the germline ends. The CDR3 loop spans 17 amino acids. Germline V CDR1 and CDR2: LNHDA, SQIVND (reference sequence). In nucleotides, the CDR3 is TGTGCCAGTACCCACCCCCACAAGGGGGATTGGTCTTATGAGCAGTTCTTC. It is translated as CASTHPHKGDWSYEQFF.

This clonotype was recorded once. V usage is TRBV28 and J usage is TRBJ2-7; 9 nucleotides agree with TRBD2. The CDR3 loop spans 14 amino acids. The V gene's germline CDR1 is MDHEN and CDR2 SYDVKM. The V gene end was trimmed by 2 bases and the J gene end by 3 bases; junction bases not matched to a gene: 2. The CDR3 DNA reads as TGTGCCAGCAGTTTACTAGCGGGAATCTACGAGCAGTACTTC. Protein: CASSLLAGIYEQYF.

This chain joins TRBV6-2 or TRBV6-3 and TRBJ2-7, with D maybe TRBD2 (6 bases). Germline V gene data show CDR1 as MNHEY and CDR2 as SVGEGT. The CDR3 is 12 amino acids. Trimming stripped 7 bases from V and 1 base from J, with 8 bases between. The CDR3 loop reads CASKEGSYEQYF. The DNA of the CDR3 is TGTGCCAGCAAGGAGGGGTCCTACGAGCAGTACTTC.

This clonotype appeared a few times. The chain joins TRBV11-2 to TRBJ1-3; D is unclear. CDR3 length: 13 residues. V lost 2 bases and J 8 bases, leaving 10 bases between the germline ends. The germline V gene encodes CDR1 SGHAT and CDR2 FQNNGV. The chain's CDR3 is CASSLNGEDTIYF. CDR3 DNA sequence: TGTGCCAGCAGCTTAAATGGAGAGGACACCATATATTTT. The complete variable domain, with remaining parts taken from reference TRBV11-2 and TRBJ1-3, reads EAGVAQSPRYKIIEKRQSVAFWCNPISGHATLYWYQQILGQGPKLLIQFQNNGVVDDSQLPKDRFSAERLKGVDSTLKIQPAKLEDSAVYLCASSLNGEDTIYFGEGSWLTVV.

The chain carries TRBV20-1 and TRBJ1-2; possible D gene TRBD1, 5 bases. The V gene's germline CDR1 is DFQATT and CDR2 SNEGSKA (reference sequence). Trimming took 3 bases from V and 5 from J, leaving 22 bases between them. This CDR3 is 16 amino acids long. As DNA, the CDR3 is TGCAGTGCTAGGGACGGGACCAGACCGACCCTATATGGCTACACCTTC. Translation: CSARDGTRPTLYGYTF.

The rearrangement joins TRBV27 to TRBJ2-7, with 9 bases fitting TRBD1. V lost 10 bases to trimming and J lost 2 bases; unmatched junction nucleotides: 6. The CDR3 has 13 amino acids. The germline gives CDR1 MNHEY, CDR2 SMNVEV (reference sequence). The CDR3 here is CATGTGTTYEQYF. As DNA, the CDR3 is TGTGCCACCGGGACAGGGACTACCTACGAGCAGTACTTC.

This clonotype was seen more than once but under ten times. CDR3 nucleotides: TGTGCCAGCAACCGGGACTACCTGGGAGAGCAGTACTTC. It encodes CASNRDYLGEQYF. The rearrangement links TRBV27 to TRBJ2-7; 7 bases line up with TRBD2. Germline trimming cut 7 bases from V and 7 bases from J; bases unmatched to any gene: 10. The CDR3 has 13 residues. Germline CDR1 reads MNHEY; CDR2 reads SMNVEV (reference sequence).

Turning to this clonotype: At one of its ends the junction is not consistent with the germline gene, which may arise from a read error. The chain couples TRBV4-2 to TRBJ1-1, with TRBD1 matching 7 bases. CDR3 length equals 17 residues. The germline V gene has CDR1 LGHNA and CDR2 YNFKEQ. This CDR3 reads CASSTRQGGVLNSEAFF. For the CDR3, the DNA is TGTGCCAGCAGCACCCGACAGGGAGGGGTCTTGAACAGTGAAGCTTTCTTT.

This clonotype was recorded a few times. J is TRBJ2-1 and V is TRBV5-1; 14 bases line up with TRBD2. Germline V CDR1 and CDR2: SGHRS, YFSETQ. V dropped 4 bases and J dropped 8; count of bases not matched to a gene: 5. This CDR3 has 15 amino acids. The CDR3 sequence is CASSQTSGRAYEQFF. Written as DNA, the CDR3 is TGCGCCAGCAGCCAGACTAGCGGGAGGGCATATGAGCAGTTCTTC.

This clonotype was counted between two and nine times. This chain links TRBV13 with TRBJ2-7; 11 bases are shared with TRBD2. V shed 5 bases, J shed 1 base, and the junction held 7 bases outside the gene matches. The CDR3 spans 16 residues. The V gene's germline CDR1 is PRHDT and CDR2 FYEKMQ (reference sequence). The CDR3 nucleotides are TGTGCCAGCAGCCCACCAACTAGCGGGGGTTCCTACGAGCAGTACTTC. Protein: CASSPPTSGGSYEQYF.

The CDR3 DNA follows: TGTGCCAGCAGTGAATGGGGGGCCCAAGAGACCCAGTACTTC. Protein sequence: CASSEWGAQETQYF. This chain connects TRBV6-1 to TRBJ2-5; the D gene could be TRBD1 or TRBD2 (6 bases each). Trimming took off 2 bases at V and 1 base at J, with 8 bases between the two ends. The CDR3 runs 14 residues. Per germline, CDR1 MNHNS and CDR2 SASEGT.

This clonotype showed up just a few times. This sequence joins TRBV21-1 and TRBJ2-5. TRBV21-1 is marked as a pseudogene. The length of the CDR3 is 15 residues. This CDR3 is CASSGTLTPQETQYF. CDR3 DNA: TGTGCCAGCAGCGGAACCTTAACACCCCAAGAGACCCAGTACTTC.

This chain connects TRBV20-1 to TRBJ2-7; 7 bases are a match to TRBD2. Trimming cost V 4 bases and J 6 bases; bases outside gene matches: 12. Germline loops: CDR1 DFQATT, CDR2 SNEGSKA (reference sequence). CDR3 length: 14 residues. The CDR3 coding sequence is TGCAGTGCTACGACTAGCTTACGATTTTCCGAGCAGTACTTC. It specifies CSATTSLRFSEQYF.

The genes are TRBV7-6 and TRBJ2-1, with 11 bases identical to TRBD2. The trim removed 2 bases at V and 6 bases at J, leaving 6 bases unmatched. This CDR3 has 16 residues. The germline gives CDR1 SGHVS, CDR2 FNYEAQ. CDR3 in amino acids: CASSLNSGRGPNEQFF. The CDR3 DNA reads TGTGCCAGCAGCTTAAATAGCGGGAGGGGCCCCAATGAGCAGTTCTTC.

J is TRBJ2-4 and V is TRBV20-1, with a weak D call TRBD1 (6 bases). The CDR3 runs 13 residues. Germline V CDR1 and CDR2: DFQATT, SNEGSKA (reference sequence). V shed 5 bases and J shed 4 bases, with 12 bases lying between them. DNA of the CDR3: TGCAGTGCTTCCCGTGGACAGAAAAACATTCAGTACTTC. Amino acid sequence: CSASRGQKNIQYF.

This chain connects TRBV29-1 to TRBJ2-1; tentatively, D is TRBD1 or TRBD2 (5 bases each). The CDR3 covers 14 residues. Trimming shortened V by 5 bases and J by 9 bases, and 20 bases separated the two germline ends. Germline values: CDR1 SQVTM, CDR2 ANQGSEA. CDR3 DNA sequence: TGCAGCGTTCCGCTTGGGACGCCCGACAGTGAGCAGTTCTTC. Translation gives CSVPLGTPDSEQFF.

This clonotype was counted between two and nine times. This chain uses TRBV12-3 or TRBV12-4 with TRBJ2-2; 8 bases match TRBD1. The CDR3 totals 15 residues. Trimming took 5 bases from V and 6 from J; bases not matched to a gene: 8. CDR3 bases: TGTGCCAGCAGTCCGCAGGGGGCGCCCTCCGGGGAGCTGTTTTTT. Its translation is CASSPQGAPSGELFF.

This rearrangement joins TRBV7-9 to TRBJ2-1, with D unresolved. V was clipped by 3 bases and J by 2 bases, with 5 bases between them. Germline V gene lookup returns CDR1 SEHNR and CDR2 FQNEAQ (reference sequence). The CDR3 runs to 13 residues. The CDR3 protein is CASSFHPYNEQFF. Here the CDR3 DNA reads TGTGCCAGCAGCTTCCACCCCTACAATGAGCAGTTCTTC.